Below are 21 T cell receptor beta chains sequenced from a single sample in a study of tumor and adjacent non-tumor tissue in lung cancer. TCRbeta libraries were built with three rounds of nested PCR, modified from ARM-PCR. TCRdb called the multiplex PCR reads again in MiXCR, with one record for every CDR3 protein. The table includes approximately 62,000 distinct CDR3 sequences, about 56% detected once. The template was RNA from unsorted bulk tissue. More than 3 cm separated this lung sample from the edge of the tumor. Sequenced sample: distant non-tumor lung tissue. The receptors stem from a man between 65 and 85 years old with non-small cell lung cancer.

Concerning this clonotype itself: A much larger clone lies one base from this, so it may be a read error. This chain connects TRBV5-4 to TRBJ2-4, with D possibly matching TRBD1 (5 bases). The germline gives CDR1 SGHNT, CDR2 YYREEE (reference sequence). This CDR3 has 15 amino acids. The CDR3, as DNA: TGTGCCAGAAGCTTGGGGCATCTAGCCAAAAACATTCAGTACTTC. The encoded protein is CARSLGHLAKNIQYF.

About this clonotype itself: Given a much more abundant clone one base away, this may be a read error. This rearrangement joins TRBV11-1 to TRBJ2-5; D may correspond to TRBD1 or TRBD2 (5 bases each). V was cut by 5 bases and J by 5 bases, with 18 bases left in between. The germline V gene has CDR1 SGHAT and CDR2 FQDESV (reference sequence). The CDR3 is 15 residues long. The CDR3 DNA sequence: TGTGCCAGCAGCATAGGGGACCCCTCAAGTGAGACCCAGTACTTC. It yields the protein CASSIGDPSSETQYF.

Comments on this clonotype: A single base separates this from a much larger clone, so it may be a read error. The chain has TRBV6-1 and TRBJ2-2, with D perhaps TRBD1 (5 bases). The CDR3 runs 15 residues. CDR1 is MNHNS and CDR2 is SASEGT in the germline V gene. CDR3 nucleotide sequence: TGTGCCAGCATTGAAACCAGGGCCGGTGGCGGGGAGCTGTTTTTT. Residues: CASIETRAGGGELFF.

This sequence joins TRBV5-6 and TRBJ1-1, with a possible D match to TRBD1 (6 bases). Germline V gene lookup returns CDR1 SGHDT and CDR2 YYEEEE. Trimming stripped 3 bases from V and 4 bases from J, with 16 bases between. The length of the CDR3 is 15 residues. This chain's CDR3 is CASSSWGGAFTEAFF. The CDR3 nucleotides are TGTGCCAGCAGCTCGTGGGGGGGCGCCTTCACTGAAGCTTTCTTT.

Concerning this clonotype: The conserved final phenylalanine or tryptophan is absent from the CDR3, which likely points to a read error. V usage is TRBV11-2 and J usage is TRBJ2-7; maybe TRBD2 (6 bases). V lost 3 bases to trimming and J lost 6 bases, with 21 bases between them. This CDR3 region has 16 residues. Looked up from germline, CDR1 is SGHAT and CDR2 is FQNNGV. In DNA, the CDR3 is TGTGCCAGCAGCTTGGAAGCTAGCGCCCCATTGGGCGAGCAGTACCTC. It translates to CASSLEASAPLGEQYL.

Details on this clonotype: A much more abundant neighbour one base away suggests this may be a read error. The CDR3 DNA is TGTGCCAGCAGTGAGACGGCCAGCCAAGGAACCCAGTACTTC. Translated, it gives CASSETASQGTQYF. This sequence joins TRBV28 and TRBJ2-5; D not certain. Germline CDR1 and CDR2: MDHEN and SYDVKM. V was shortened by 5 bases and J by 8 bases, with 18 bases between the two germline ends. The CDR3 consists of 14 residues.

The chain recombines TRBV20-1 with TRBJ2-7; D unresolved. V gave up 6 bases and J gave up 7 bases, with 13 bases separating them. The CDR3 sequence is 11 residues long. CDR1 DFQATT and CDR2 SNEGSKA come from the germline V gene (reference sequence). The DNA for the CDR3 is TGCAGTGCGACCCCCCAGGCGGAGCAGTACTTC. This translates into CSATPQAEQYF.

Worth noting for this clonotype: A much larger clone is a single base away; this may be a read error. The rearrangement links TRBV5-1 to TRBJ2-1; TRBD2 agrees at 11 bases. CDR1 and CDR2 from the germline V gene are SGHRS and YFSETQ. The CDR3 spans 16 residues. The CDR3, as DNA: TGCGCCAGCAGCTTGGAACTAGCGGGAGTCCGCAATGAGCTGTTCTTC. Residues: CASSLELAGVRNELFF.

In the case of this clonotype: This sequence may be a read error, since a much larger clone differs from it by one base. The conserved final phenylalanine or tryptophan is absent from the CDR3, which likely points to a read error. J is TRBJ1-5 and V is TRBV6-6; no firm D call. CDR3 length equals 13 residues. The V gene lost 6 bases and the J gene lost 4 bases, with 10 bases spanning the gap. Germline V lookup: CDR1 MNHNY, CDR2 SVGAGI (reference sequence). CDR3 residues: CASRGRENQPQHS. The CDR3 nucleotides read TGTGCCAGCAGAGGACGGGAAAATCAGCCCCAGCATTCT.

CDR3 nucleotides: TGCGCCAGCAGCTTGTGGACAGGGGGTGATGGCGAGCAGTACTTC. It codes for CASSLWTGGDGEQYF. J is TRBJ2-7 and V is TRBV5-1; 10 bases line up with TRBD1. Germline V gene lookup returns CDR1 SGHRS and CDR2 YFSETQ. V lost 1 base, J lost 6 bases, and 7 bases stayed unmatched. The CDR3 spans 15 residues.

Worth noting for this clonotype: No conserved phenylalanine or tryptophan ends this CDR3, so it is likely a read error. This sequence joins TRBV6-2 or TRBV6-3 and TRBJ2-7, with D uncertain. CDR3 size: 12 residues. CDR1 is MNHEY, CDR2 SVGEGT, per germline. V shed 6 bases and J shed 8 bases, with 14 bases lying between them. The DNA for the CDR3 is TGTGCCAGCAGCTACCCCCCCCGGAAGCAGTACTTA. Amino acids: CASSYPPRKQYL.

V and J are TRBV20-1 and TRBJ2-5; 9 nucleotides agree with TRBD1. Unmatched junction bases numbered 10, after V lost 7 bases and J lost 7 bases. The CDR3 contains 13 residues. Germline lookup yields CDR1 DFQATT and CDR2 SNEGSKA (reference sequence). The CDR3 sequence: CSVTSTGQGTQYF. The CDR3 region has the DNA TGCAGTGTCACATCTACGGGACAGGGGACCCAGTACTTC.

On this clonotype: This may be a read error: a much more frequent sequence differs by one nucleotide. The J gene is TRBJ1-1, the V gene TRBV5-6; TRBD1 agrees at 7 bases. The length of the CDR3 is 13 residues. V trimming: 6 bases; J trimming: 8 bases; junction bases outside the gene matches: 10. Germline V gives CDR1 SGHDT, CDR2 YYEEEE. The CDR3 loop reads CASNTKDREEAFF. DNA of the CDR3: TGTGCCAGCAACACCAAAGACAGGGAGGAAGCTTTCTTT.

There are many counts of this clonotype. DNA for the CDR3: TGTGCCAGCAACGACATCGACAGGGGGGCCGGGGAGCTGTTTTTT. Its translation: CASNDIDRGAGELFF. The V gene is TRBV6-5, the J gene TRBJ2-2, with 9 bases aligning to TRBD1. CDR1 and CDR2 (germline): MNHEY, SVGAGI. This CDR3 region has 15 residues. Unmatched junction bases numbered 9, after V lost 7 bases and J lost 6 bases.

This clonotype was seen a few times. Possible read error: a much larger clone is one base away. In DNA form, the CDR3 reads TGTGCCAGCAGCAGGGGACTAGCGGGGGTAAACGAGCAGTACTTC. It codes for CASSRGLAGVNEQYF. V is TRBV13 and J is TRBJ2-7; 14 bases are shared with TRBD2. CDR1 is PRHDT and CDR2 is FYEKMQ in the germline V gene (reference sequence). After removal of 5 bases from V and 5 bases from J, the junction contained 5 bases not matched to a gene. The CDR3 has 15 amino acids.

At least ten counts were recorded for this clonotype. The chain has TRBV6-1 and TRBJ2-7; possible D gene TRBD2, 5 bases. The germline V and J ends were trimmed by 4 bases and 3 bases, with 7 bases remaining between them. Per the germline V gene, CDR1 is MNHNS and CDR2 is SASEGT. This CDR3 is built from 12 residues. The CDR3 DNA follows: TGTGCCAGCAGTGTCGGGGTCTACGAGCAGTACTTC. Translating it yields CASSVGVYEQYF.

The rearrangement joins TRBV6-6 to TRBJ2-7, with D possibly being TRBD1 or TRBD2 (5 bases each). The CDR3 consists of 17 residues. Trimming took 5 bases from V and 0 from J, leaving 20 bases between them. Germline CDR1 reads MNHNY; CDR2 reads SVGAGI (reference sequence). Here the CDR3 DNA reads TGTGCCAGCAGTAAACCCTCAACATCGGGACCCTCCTACGAGCAGTACTTC. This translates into CASSKPSTSGPSYEQYF.

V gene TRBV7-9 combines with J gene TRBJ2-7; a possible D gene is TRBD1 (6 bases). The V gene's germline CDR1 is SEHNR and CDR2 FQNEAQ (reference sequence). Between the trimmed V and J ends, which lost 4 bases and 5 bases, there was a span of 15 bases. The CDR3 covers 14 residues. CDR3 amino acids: CASSSMGQGNEQYF. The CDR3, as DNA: TGTGCCAGCAGCTCCATGGGCCAGGGGAACGAGCAGTACTTC.

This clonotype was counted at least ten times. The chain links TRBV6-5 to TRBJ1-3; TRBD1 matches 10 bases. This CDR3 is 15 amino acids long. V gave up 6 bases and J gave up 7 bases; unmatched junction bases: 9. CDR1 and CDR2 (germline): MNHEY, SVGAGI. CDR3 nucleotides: TGTGCCAGCAGCAAAGGAGGGACAGGGGTGAACACCATATATTTT. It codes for CASSKGGTGVNTIYF.

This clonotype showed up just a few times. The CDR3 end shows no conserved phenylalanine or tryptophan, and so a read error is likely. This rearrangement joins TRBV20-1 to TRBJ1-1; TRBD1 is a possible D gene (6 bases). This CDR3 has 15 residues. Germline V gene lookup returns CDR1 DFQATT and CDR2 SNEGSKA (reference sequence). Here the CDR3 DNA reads TGCAGTGCTAGAGATATGGGGACAATGAATACTGAAGCTTTCCTT. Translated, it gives CSARDMGTMNTEAFL.

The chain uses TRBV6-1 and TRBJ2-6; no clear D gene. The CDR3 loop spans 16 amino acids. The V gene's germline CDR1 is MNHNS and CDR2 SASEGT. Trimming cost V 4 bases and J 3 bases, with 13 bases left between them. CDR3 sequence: CASSAEHRFGANVLTF. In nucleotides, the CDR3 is TGTGCCAGCAGTGCCGAGCACAGATTTGGGGCCAACGTCCTGACTTTC.